This paragraph reports one TCR beta chain. The antigen is not known. Arm-PCR with iRepertoire HTBI primers amplified the CDR3 regions for these TCR beta libraries. One entry per CDR3 protein, called by TCRdb with MiXCR from the multiplex PCR reads. The table lists 350,000 to 450,000 distinct CDR3 sequences, roughly 24% of them singletons, with approximately 30% in the top ten. The data were obtained in a study of regulatory T cells in long-lasting Graves disease. Overall study context: The criterion for persistent Graves' disease was over 5 years of antithyroid drugs with positive TSH receptor antibodies.

Study results and limitations: Whereas new patients shared 800 to 1,000 public clonotypes, persistent patients shared more, at approximately 2,500.

Specified time point: persistent/refractory GD, antithyroid drugs over 5 years with positive TRAb. The TCR library was made from RNA extracted from PBMCs. The authors drew around 9 milliliters of peripheral blood into EDTA tubes. Between the trimmed V and J ends, which lost 1 base and 6 bases, there was a span of 11 bases. The CDR3 has 14 amino acids. Germline V CDR1 and CDR2: MNHEY, SMNVEV (reference sequence). This sequence originates from a woman aged 40 to 55 with Graves disease. This chain connects TRBV27 to TRBJ2-3, with no clear D. Sequencing used peripheral blood mononuclear cells (PBMCs), obtained when the disease was refractory, from a patient treated with antithyroid drugs. CDR3 sequence: CASSLFDISDTQYF. CDR3 DNA sequence: TGTGCCAGCAGTTTATTCGACATATCTGATACGCAGTATTTT.